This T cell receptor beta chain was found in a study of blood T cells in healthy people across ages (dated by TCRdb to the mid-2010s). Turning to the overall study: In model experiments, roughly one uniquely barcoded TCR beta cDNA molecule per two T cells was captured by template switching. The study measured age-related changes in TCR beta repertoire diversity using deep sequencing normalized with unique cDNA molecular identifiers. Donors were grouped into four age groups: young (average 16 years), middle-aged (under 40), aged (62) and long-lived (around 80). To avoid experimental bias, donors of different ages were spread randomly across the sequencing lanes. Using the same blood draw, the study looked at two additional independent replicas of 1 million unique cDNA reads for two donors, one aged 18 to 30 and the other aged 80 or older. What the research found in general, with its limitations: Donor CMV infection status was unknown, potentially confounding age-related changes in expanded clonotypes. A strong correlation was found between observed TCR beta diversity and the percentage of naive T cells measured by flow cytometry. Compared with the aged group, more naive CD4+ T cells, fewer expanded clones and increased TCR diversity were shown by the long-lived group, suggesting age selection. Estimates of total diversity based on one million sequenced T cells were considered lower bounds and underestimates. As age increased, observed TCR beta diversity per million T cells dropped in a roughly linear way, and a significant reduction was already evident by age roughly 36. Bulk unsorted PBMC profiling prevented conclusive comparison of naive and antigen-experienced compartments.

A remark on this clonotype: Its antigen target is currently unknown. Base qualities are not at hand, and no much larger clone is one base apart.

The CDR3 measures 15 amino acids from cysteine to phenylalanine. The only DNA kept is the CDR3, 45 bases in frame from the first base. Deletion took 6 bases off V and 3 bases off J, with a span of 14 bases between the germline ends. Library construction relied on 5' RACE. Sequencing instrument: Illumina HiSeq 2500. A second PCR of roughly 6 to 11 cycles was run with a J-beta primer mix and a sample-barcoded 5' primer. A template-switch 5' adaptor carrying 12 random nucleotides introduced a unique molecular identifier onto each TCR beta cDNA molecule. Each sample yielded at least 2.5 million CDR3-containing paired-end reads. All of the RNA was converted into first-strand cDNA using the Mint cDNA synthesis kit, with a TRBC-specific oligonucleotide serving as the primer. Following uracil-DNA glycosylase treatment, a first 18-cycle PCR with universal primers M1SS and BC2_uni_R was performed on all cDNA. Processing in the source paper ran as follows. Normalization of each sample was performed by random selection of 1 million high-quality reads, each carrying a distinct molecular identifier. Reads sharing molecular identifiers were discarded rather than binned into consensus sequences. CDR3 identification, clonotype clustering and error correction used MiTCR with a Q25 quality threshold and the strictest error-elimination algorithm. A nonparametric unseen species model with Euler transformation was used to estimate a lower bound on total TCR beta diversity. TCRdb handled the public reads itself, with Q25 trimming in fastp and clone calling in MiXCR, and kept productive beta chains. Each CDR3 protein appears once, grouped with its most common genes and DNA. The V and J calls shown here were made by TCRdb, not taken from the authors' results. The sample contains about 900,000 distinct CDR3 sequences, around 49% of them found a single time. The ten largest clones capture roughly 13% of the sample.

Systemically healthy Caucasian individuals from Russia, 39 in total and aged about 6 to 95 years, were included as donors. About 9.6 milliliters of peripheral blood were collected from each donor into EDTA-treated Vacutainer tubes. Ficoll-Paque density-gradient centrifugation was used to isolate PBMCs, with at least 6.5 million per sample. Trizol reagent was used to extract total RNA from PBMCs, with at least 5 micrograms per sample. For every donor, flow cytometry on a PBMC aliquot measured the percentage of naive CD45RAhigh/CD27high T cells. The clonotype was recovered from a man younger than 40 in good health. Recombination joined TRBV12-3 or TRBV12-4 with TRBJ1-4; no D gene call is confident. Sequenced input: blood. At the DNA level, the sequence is TGTGCCAGCAGAACCCAGGACGGATCTAATGAAAAACTGTTTTTT. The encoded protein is CASRTQDGSNEKLFF.